A selection of T cell receptor beta chains follows, all from one sample in a study of blood T cells in healthy people across ages. TCRdb redid the calling of the 5' RACE reads with MiXCR, one entry per CDR3 protein. The repertoire holds about 840,000 distinct CDR3 sequences, with about 27% as singletons. These sequences were also reported in another study, on T cells of mothers and their children.

The sequenced sample was blood. The receptors here all came from a woman in her 40s in good health. CDR3s include the opening cysteine and the closing phenylalanine or tryptophan. A D gene is named only where the DNA matches it firmly. Clone size appears in some rows only: once, few, many, or a class for an expanded clone.

cdr3_length j_call v_call clone_size d_call cdr3_nt cdr3_aa
15 TRBJ2-3 TRBV5-1 few . TGCGCCAGCAGCTTGGGGCTACAGCGAGCAGATACGCAGTATTTT CASSLGLQRADTQYF
15 TRBJ1-2 TRBV5-5 many . TGTGCCAGCAGCTTGCAGGGGACGGCTAACTATGGCTACACCTTC CASSLQGTANYGYTF
18 TRBJ2-6 TRBV27 few TRBD1 TGTGCCAGCAGTTTATGGGGGACAGGACGCTCTGGGGCCAACGTCCTGACTTTC CASSLWGTGRSGANVLTF
12 TRBJ2-7 TRBV20-1 . . TGCAGTGCTAGAGTTGCAGGTTTGGAGCAGTACTTC CSARVAGLEQYF
13 TRBJ1-2 TRBV28 many . TGTGCCAGCAGCAGGAGAGGGGGAGAAGGCTACACCTTC CASSRRGGEGYTF
12 TRBJ1-1 TRBV28 . . TGTGCCAGCAAGGAGCAGAACACTGAAGCTTTCTTT CASKEQNTEAFF
16 TRBJ1-2 TRBV7-8 few . TGTGCCAGCAACTTTAGCGGGAGGGGACCCAACTATGGCTACACCTTC CASNFSGRGPNYGYTF
13 TRBJ1-5 TRBV6-2/TRBV6-3 few . TGTGCCAGCAGCTCCTCGTCATATCAGCCCCAGCATTTT CASSSSSYQPQHF
16 TRBJ2-7 TRBV7-8 many TRBD1 TGTGCCAGCAGCTTAATGGTTGGGCAGGGGGCCTACGAGCAGTACTTC CASSLMVGQGAYEQYF
14 TRBJ2-3 TRBV5-1 . TRBD1 TGCGCCAGCTACGAACAGGGGGCGCCGGATACGCAGTATTTT CASYEQGAPDTQYF
15 TRBJ2-1 TRBV10-3 few . TGTGCCATCAACCCGAGACAAAAGCCCGACAATGAGCAGTTCTTC CAINPRQKPDNEQFF
15 TRBJ2-6 TRBV7-9 few . TGTGCCAGCAGCCAGCTCGCCTACGGGGCCAACGTCCTGACTTTC CASSQLAYGANVLTF
12 TRBJ2-1 TRBV25-1 many . TGTGCCAGCAGTGAACGGCAGGCCGAGCAGTTCTTC CASSERQAEQFF
13 TRBJ1-2 TRBV12-3/TRBV12-4 . TRBD1 TGTGCCGGCAGTCCAGGACAGGTTTATGGCTACACCTTC CAGSPGQVYGYTF
15 TRBJ2-1 TRBV28 . . TGTGCCAGCAGTTTATTTTCCCAGGGGGGCGGTGAGCAGTTCTTC CASSLFSQGGGEQFF
13 TRBJ2-5 TRBV20-1 . . TGCAGTGCTAGAGGGGGGGCCGTTGAGACCCAGTACTTC CSARGGAVETQYF
13 TRBJ2-7 TRBV19 . . TGTGCCAGTAGTTGGGGGACAACCTACGAGCAGTACTTC CASSWGTTYEQYF
15 TRBJ1-1 TRBV5-1 few . TGCGCCAGCAAGCAAGAGGGACATTCGAACACTGAAGCTTTCTTT CASKQEGHSNTEAFF
12 TRBJ2-7 TRBV7-2 . . TGTGCCAGCAGCTTAACGTTCTCCGAGCAGTACTTC CASSLTFSEQYF
14 TRBJ1-1 TRBV7-2 . . TGTGCCAGCAGCTACAGGGATCTGAACACTGAAGCTTTCTTT CASSYRDLNTEAFF
13 TRBJ1-6 TRBV7-2 many . TGTGCCAGCCGCGCGGACTATAATTCACCCCTCCACTTT CASRADYNSPLHF
13 TRBJ1-2 TRBV6-5 . TRBD1 TGTGCCAGCAGTTACCCGGGACAGCTCGGCTACACCTTC CASSYPGQLGYTF
17 TRBJ2-1 TRBV29-1 . TRBD1 TGCAGCGTTGCGGGACAGGGGGCTTATCCACCCTACAATGAGCAGTTCTTC CSVAGQGAYPPYNEQFF
15 TRBJ1-6 TRBV7-9 . . TGTGCCAGCAGCTTAGAGGCTCAGGCTAGCTCACCCCTCCACTTT CASSLEAQASSPLHF
14 TRBJ1-2 TRBV7-9 many . TGTGCCAGCAGCCCAGACCCGGGTACTTATGGCTACACCTTC CASSPDPGTYGYTF
18 TRBJ2-1 TRBV6-1 . TRBD2 TGTGCCAGCAGTCCTACCGGGACTAGCGGGGGGGCCAGAGAGACCCAGTTCTTC CASSPTGTSGGARETQFF
16 TRBJ2-3 TRBV6-4 few . TGTGCCAGCAGTGACGGGGTCAGCCCTAGCACAGATACGCAGTATTTT CASSDGVSPSTDTQYF
11 TRBJ2-5 TRBV12-3/TRBV12-4 . . TGTGCCAGCAGTCGCCTGGGGGAGCAGTACTTC CASSRLGEQYF
13 TRBJ1-2 TRBV20-1 many . TGCAGTGCTAGGATAGGACCTAGCTATGGCTACACCTTC CSARIGPSYGYTF
16 TRBJ2-1 TRBV6-5 few . TGTGCCAGCAGTTACTATGCTGGGTCCGGATACAATGAGCAGTTCTTC CASSYYAGSGYNEQFF
11 TRBJ2-3 TRBV20-1 few . TGCAGTGCTAGAGATCGGGATACGCAGTATTTT CSARDRDTQYF
15 TRBJ1-2 TRBV28 . . TGTGCCAGCAGTTTATTTCTGGCGGACAGTTATGGCTACACCTTC CASSLFLADSYGYTF
15 TRBJ1-3 TRBV15 . . TGTGCCACCAGCAAGGGCGGCATCTCTGGAAACACCATATATTTT CATSKGGISGNTIYF
16 TRBJ2-2 TRBV5-1 few TRBD1 TGCGCCAGCAGCTGGACAACCGGGACAGTTTCCGGGGAGCTGTTTTTT CASSWTTGTVSGELFF
14 TRBJ2-5 TRBV15 many . TGTGCCACCAGCAGAGATCAGACACAAGAGACCCAGTACTTC CATSRDQTQETQYF
15 TRBJ1-1 TRBV12-3/TRBV12-4 . TRBD1 TGTGCCAGCAGTTTACCGGGACAGGTTAACACTGAAGCTTTCTTT CASSLPGQVNTEAFF
14 TRBJ1-5 TRBV6-5 . . TGTGCCAGCAGTTACTCGGGGGTGAATCAGCCCCAGCATTTT CASSYSGVNQPQHF